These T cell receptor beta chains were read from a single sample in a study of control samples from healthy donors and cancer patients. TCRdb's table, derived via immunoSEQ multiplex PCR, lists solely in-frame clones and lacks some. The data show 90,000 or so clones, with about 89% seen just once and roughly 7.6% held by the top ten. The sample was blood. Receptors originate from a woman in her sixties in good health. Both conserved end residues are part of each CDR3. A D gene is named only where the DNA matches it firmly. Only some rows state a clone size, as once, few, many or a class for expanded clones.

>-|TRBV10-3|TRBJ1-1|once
TGTGCCATCAGTGAGTCGCCCGAGAACACTGAAGCTTTCTTT
CAISESPENTEAFF
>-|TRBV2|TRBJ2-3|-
TGTGCCAGCAGTCGCCTCGGGGAAGATACGCAGTATTTT
CASSRLGEDTQYF
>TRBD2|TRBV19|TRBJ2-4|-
TGTGCCAGGGCAGCGGGGGCCCCGGAGTGGGCCAAAAACATTCAGTACTTC
CARAAGAPEWAKNIQYF
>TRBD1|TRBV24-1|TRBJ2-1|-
TGTGCCACCAGTGGACAGGGGTTGAATGAGCAGTTCTTC
CATSGQGLNEQFF
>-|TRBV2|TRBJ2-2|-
TGTGCCAGCCGGGGAACCGGGGAGCTGTTTTTT
CASRGTGELFF
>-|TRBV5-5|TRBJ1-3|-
TGTGCCAGCAGCTCTATCTCTGGAAACACCATATATTTT
CASSSISGNTIYF
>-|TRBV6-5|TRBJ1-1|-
TGTGCCAGCAGTTTGGACAGGAACACTGAAGCTTTCTTT
CASSLDRNTEAFF
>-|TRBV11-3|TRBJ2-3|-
TGTGCCACCCTGGGGCAAAGGACAGATACGCAGTATTTT
CATLGQRTDTQYF
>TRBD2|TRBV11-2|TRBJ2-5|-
TGTGCCAGCAGCCCCGGGACTAAAGAGACCCAGTACTTC
CASSPGTKETQYF
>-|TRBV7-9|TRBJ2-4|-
TGTGCCAGCAGCTTATGGATAACTGGGGGAGTGTTGGAAAACATTCAGTACTTC
CASSLWITGGVLENIQYF
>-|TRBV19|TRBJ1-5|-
TGTGCCAGTAGTATGGACAGACCAGGGGATCAGCCCCAGCATTTT
CASSMDRPGDQPQHF
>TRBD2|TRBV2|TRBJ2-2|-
TGTGCCAGCAGCGGACTAGCAGGGAACACCGGGGAGCTGTTTTTT
CASSGLAGNTGELFF
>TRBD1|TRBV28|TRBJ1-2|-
TGTGCCAGCAGTTTAGGTGTGGGGACAGGGTCGAGGGGCTACACCTTC
CASSLGVGTGSRGYTF
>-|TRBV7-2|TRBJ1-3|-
TGTGCCAGCAGCTTAGCGGGGCAGGGGCTAAACACCATATATTTT
CASSLAGQGLNTIYF
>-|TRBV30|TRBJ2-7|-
TGTGCCTGGAGTGCCCTGGATACCGAGCAGTACTTC
CAWSALDTEQYF
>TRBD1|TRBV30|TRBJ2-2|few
TGTGCCTGGAGCACGCTTACCGACAGGGTTACCGGGGAGCTGTTTTTT
CAWSTLTDRVTGELFF
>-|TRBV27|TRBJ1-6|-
TGTGCCAGCAGACTCACCCCCAGCCCGGGTCCGCCCCTCCACTTT
CASRLTPSPGPPLHF
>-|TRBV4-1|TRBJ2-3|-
TGCGCCAGCAGCCAAGCTTCCAAGACAGATACGCAGTATTTT
CASSQASKTDTQYF
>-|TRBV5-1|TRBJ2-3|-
TGCGCCAGCAGCTTGGCCGGAGGCACAGATACGCAGTATTTT
CASSLAGGTDTQYF
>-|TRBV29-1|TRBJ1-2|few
TGCAGCGTTGTGGGAGGGAACGGCTACACCTTC
CSVVGGNGYTF
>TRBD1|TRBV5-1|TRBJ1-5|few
TGCGCCAGCAGCTTGGGGACAGGGGACTATAGCAATCAGCCCCAGCATTTT
CASSLGTGDYSNQPQHF
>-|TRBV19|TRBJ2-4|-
TGTGCCAGTACCCCCCGTCAGTGGGGTGTAGCCAAAAACATTCAGTACTTC
CASTPRQWGVAKNIQYF
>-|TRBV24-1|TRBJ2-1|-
TGTGCCACCAGTGATTTCAATGAGCAGTTCTTC
CATSDFNEQFF
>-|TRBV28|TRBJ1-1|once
TGTGCCAGCAGCCCTCCCGGGACGAAGACTGAAGCTTTCTTT
CASSPPGTKTEAFF
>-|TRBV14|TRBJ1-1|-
TGTGCCAGCAGCCAATATCAAGGCAGTCATTACACTGAAGCTTTCTTT
CASSQYQGSHYTEAFF
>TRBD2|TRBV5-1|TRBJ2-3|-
TGCGCCAGCAGCTTGGGAGCGGGGTTTAGCGATACGCAGTATTTT
CASSLGAGFSDTQYF
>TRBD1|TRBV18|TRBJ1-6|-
TGTGCCAGCTCACCATTAAACAGGGGGCCTAATTCACCCCTCCACTTT
CASSPLNRGPNSPLHF
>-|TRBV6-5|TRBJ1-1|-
TGTGCCAGCAGTAATAAGCCGTGGAACACTGAAGCTTTCTTT
CASSNKPWNTEAFF
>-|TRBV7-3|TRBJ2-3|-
TGTGCCAGCAGCCTACAGAGCACAGATACGCAGTATTTT
CASSLQSTDTQYF
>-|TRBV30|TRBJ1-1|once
TGTGCCTGGAGTAATGGGGGTGAAGCTTTCTTT
CAWSNGGEAFF
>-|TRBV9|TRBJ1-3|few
TGTGCCAGCAGCACATCGACAACTGGAAACACCATATATTTT
CASSTSTTGNTIYF
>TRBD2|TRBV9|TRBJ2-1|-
TGTGCCAGCAGCCCCCATCTGGGGGGGAGGACTAGCGGGATTAATGAGCAGTTCTTC
CASSPHLGGRTSGINEQFF
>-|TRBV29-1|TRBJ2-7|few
TGCAGCGTTGGGGAGTGGAGTGTAGCTGACGAGCAGTACTTC
CSVGEWSVADEQYF
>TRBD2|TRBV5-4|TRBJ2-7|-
TGTGCCAGCAGCTCGCTGAGGGAGGGCCTCTACGAGCAGTACTTC
CASSSLREGLYEQYF
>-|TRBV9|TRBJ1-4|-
TGTGCCAGCAGCCCCCGGACTGGAGCAACTAATGAAAAACTGTTTTTT
CASSPRTGATNEKLFF
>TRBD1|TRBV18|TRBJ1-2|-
TGTGCCAGCTCGAACCTAGCTGGACAGGTCTATGGCTACACCTTC
CASSNLAGQVYGYTF
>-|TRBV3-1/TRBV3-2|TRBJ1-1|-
TGTGCCAGCAGCCAAGATATCAGGAACACTGAAGCTTTCTTT
CASSQDIRNTEAFF
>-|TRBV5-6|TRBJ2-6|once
TGTGCCAGCAGGGTGTGGGGACGGGGATCATCTGGGGCCAACGTCCTGACTTTC
CASRVWGRGSSGANVLTF
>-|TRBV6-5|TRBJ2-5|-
TGTGCCAGCAGGCCTCCGTACCAAGAGACCCAGTACTTC
CASRPPYQETQYF
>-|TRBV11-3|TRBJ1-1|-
TGTGCCAGCAGCTTAAGAGCGGTAGTATCGGCTGAAGCTTTCTTT
CASSLRAVVSAEAFF
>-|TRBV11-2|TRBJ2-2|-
TGTGCCAGCAGCTTAGGACCTCGCGCCGGGGAGCTGTTTTTT
CASSLGPRAGELFF
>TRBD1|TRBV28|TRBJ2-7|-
TGTGCCAGCAGTTTACCGCCGGGACAGGGGGCGAAAGAGCAGTACTTC
CASSLPPGQGAKEQYF
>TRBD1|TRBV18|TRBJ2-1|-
TGTGCCAGCTCACCACGACAGGGTGTCAATGAGCAGTTCTTC
CASSPRQGVNEQFF
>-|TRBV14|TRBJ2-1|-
TGTGCCAGCAGCCAAGAGAACAGGTTTTCCTACAATGAGCAGTTCTTC
CASSQENRFSYNEQFF
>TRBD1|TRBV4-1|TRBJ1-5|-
TGCGCCAGCAGCCAAGGCCGGACAGGGAATCAGCCCCAGCATTTT
CASSQGRTGNQPQHF
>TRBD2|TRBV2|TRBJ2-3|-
TGTGCCAGCAGCGGGCGGGGGAGCACAGATACGCAGTATTTT
CASSGRGSTDTQYF
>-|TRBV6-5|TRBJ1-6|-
TGTGCCAGCAATAACAGGGATTCACCCCCCCACTTT
CASNNRDSPPHF
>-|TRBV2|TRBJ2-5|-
TGTGCCAGCAGTGGGGGCCGAGGAGAGACCCAGTACTTC
CASSGGRGETQYF
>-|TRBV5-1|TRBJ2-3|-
TGCGCCAGCAGCTGGGGAAGTGACAGACGCACAGATACGCAGTATTTT
CASSWGSDRRTDTQYF
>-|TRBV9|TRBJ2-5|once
TGTGCCAGCAGCTTCCGTGGGGCGTACCAAGAGACCCAGTACTTC
CASSFRGAYQETQYF
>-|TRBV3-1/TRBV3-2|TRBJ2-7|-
TGTGCCAGCAGCGCCGTACGCTACGGGGAGCAGTACTTC
CASSAVRYGEQYF
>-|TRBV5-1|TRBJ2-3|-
TGCGCCAGCAGCTTTATTGGAAACACAGATACGCAGTATTTT
CASSFIGNTDTQYF
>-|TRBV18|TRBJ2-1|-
TGTGCCAGCTCACCCTTGGAGCGGACTTACTACAATGAGCAGTTCTTC
CASSPLERTYYNEQFF
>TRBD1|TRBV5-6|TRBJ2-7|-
TGTGCCAGCAGCACGACAGGGCTGGCGCCCTACGAGCAGTACTTC
CASSTTGLAPYEQYF
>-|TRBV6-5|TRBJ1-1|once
TGTGCCAGCAGTACCTACAGGGACATGAACACTGAAGCTTTCTTT
CASSTYRDMNTEAFF
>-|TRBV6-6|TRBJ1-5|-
TGTGCCAGCAGTTACGGGGACACGATTAGGGGGCAGCCCCAGCATTTT
CASSYGDTIRGQPQHF
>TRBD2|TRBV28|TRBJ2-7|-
TGTGCCAGCAGAACACTAACCGGACTAGCGGGAGTCTCCTACGAGCAGTACTTC
CASRTLTGLAGVSYEQYF
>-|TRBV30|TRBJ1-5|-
TGTGCCTGGAGTCCCCGGTCGGAAAATCAGCCCCAGCATTTT
CAWSPRSENQPQHF
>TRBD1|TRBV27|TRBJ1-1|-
TGTGCCAGCAGTTTCCAGGGGGCGCTCGGGACTGAAGCTTTCTTT
CASSFQGALGTEAFF
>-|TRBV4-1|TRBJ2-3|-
TGCGCCAGCAGCCAACTCGGGGCCTCTCGGGATACGCAGTATTTT
CASSQLGASRDTQYF